These T cell receptor beta chains were read from a single sample in a study of blood T cell repertoires in COVID-19. Profiling relied on immunoSEQ multiplex PCR, and the TCRdb table lists in-frame clones only, not all of them. The repertoire has hundreds of thousands of clones, roughly nine tenths of them found once; the top ten carry under 9.5%. The sample consisted of PBMCs or T cells enriched from blood (not recorded which). All receptors derive from a woman in her sixties who had recovered from COVID-19. Both conserved end residues are part of each CDR3. A D gene is named only where the DNA matches it firmly. Only some rows state a clone size, as once, few, many or a class for expanded clones.

length	V	J	size	D	DNA	CDR3
14	TRBV10-2	TRBJ2-3	.	TRBD2	TGCGCCAGCAGGCAGCGGGGGGGCACAGATACGCAGTATTTT	CASRQRGGTDTQYF
13	TRBV2	TRBJ2-1	.	.	TGTGCCAGCAGTGAACTGGTGGGCGGGGAGCAGTTCTTC	CASSELVGGEQFF
16	TRBV6-5	TRBJ1-4	.	.	TGTGCCAGCAGTTACACTTGGTCGGGGGCTAATGAAAAACTGTTTTTT	CASSYTWSGANEKLFF
12	TRBV10-3	TRBJ2-3	.	.	TGTGCCATCAGTGTTAATGTAGATACGCAGTATTTT	CAISVNVDTQYF
15	TRBV5-5	TRBJ1-5	few	.	TGTGCCAGCAGCTTGGAGGCAGGGTCGACTCAGCCCCAGCATTTT	CASSLEAGSTQPQHF
13	TRBV6-8	TRBJ1-2	.	.	TGTGCCAGCAGTTATCAAACGGTCTATGGCTACACCTTC	CASSYQTVYGYTF
11	TRBV29-1	TRBJ2-3	once	.	TGCAGCGTTGAAGTTCGAGATACGCAGTATTTT	CSVEVRDTQYF
14	TRBV5-1	TRBJ2-1	.	TRBD2	TGCGCCAGCAGCTCCGGGGGGATACAGAATGAGCAGTTCTTC	CASSSGGIQNEQFF
19	TRBV7-2	TRBJ2-1	.	TRBD2	TGTGCCAGCAGCTTAGACGGGACTAGCGCACAGAGCTCCTACAATGAGCAGTTCTTC	CASSLDGTSAQSSYNEQFF
13	TRBV6-5	TRBJ2-7	once	.	TGTGCCAGCAGTTATTTGACACAAGGCGAGCAGTACTTC	CASSYLTQGEQYF
17	TRBV3-1/TRBV3-2	TRBJ2-3	once	TRBD2	TGTGCCAGCAGCCAAGGAAGAGCGGGGGGGCTCACAGATACGCAGTATTTT	CASSQGRAGGLTDTQYF
16	TRBV30	TRBJ2-3	.	TRBD1	TGTGCCTGCTCCCCCGTTAGGGGGCAAGGCACAGATACGCAGTATTTT	CACSPVRGQGTDTQYF
12	TRBV4-1	TRBJ1-6	once	.	TGCGCCAGCAGCCTGGGGGGGTCACCCCTCCACTTT	CASSLGGSPLHF
17	TRBV3-1/TRBV3-2	TRBJ2-2	.	TRBD1	TGTGCCAGCAGCCAGCGTCGGACAGGGGTTGGGGCCGGGGAGCTGTTTTTT	CASSQRRTGVGAGELFF
15	TRBV7-9	TRBJ1-6	.	.	TGTGCCAGCAGCTTAGGAGCGGGCCCCAATTCACCCCTCCACTTT	CASSLGAGPNSPLHF
15	TRBV9	TRBJ2-2	.	.	TGTGCCAGCAGCGTAGCTAGCCAGAACACCGGGGAGCTGTTTTTT	CASSVASQNTGELFF
16	TRBV18	TRBJ1-2	.	.	TGTGCCAGCTCACCATTACCAGGGGCATTCAACTATGGCTACACCTTC	CASSPLPGAFNYGYTF
17	TRBV6-1	TRBJ1-2	.	.	TGTGCCAGCAGTGAACAGTTTAGAGGGAAGAGAGGCTATGGCTACACCTTC	CASSEQFRGKRGYGYTF
14	TRBV19	TRBJ1-1	.	.	TGTGCCAGTAGTGGCGGGATGCGTGGCACTGAAGCTTTCTTT	CASSGGMRGTEAFF
16	TRBV15	TRBJ2-1	.	.	TGTGCCACCAGCAGCAGGGTTCTCATACTAAGCAATGAGCAGTTCTTC	CATSSRVLILSNEQFF
15	TRBV5-1	TRBJ1-5	.	.	TGCGCCAGCAGCCCGGGGGAGGTTAGCAATCAGCCCCAGCATTTT	CASSPGEVSNQPQHF
13	TRBV6-5	TRBJ1-5	.	.	TGTGCCAGCAGTTACTCACAAGTACAGCCCCAGCATTTT	CASSYSQVQPQHF
17	TRBV6-1	TRBJ1-5	.	TRBD1	TGTGCCAGCAGTGAAGGCAGGGGGCCGCTGAACAATCAGCCCCAGCATTTT	CASSEGRGPLNNQPQHF
14	TRBV25-1	TRBJ2-2	.	TRBD1	TGTGCCAGCAGAGGGACAGGGTTGACCGGGGAGCTGTTTTTT	CASRGTGLTGELFF
20	TRBV6-1	TRBJ2-4	.	TRBD1	TGTGCCAGCAGAGAAGTGCCGGGACAGCGCCTAAGAATAGCCAAAAACATTCAGTACTTC	CASREVPGQRLRIAKNIQYF
14	TRBV3-1/TRBV3-2	TRBJ2-5	.	.	TGTGCCAGCAGCCGGACGAGGGACCAAGAGACCCAGTACTTC	CASSRTRDQETQYF
11	TRBV20-1	TRBJ1-2	.	.	TGCAGTGCTATAGGAGACTATGGCTACACCTTC	CSAIGDYGYTF